The clone carrying this TCR beta chain was counted between two and nine times. This sample stems from a study of T-cell reconstitution after alpha-beta-depleted transplantation in children. Unmatched junction bases numbered 10, after V lost 5 bases and J lost 5 bases. Looked up from germline, CDR1 is SGHAT and CDR2 is FQNNGV. The CDR3 is 16 residues long. This sample's TCRbeta library carried unique molecular identifier barcodes. MiXCR, run by TCRdb on the PCR reads, gives a single entry per CDR3 protein. Here the sample spans around 600,000 distinct CDR3 sequences, approximately 17% being singletons.

Here the sequenced sample was PBMCs from the stem cell graft donor, taken from the stem cell graft. The TCR sequence derives from a human donor who donated a stem cell graft to a child with acute myeloid leukemia. The chain couples TRBV11-2 to TRBJ2-1; 9 bases align to TRBD2. This CDR3 reads CASSPAGERGDNEQFF. As DNA, the CDR3 is TGTGCCAGCAGCCCAGCGGGGGAGCGGGGGGACAATGAGCAGTTCTTC.